The clone carrying this T cell receptor beta chain was detected ten times or more. Because the CDR3's place on the DNA is in doubt, the DNA is left out and the CDR3 is given as listed by TCRdb. One entry per CDR3 protein results from TCRdb running MiXCR on the RT-PCR reads. Among about 680,000 distinct CDR3 sequences listed, around 14% were seen once. The CDR3 comprises 14 residues, both ends counted. This TCR derives from a female donor in good health, serving as a healthy control. Sequenced sample: memory CD4+ T cells from blood. The rearrangement links TRBV12-3 or TRBV12-4 to TRBJ1-2; the D call TRBD1 from the table was never checked on the DNA. The CDR3 spells CASSSSRQGSGYTF.